This T cell receptor (beta chain) was recorded in a study of tumor-infiltrating lymphocytes in localized non-small cell lung cancer. The overall study: Some samples were collected after neoadjuvant chemotherapy; smokers, never-smokers and several histologies were included. Resected tumor was paired with non-adjacent uninvolved lung from the same patient.

The CDR3 is 16 amino acids. Per germline, CDR1 SGHVS and CDR2 FNYEAQ. The ends lost 2 bases at V and 3 bases at J; junction bases unmatched: 7. As to this clone: No antigen is known for it.

Whole-study results and caveats: Higher tumor T cell infiltration than in uninvolved lung was supported by TCRbeta sequencing.

Produced via immunoSEQ multiplex PCR; TCRdb's table is partial and in-frame only. The table has roughly 5,800 clones, around 85% seen once; the top ten hold 9% to 10%. This clonotype was sampled from a human donor with non-small cell lung cancer. The sequenced material came from lung tumor tissue. This chain connects TRBV7-6 to TRBJ1-2; 9 bases line up with TRBD1. CDR3 in amino acids: CASSLKGWDRDYGYTF. CDR3 nucleotides: TGTGCCAGCAGCTTAAAGGGCTGGGACAGGGACTATGGCTACACCTTC.